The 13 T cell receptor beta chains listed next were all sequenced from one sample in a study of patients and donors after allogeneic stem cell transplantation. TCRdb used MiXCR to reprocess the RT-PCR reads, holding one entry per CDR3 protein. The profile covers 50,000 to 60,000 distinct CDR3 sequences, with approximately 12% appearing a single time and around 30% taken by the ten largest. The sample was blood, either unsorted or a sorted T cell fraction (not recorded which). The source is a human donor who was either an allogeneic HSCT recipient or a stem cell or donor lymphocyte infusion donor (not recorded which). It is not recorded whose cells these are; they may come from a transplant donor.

The CDR3 sequence is CASSLGWGQGHQPQHF. DNA for the CDR3: TGTGCCAGCAGCCTGGGGTGGGGACAGGGCCATCAGCCCCAGCATTTT. The chain recombines TRBV5-6 with TRBJ1-5; 9 positions match TRBD1. The CDR3 has 16 residues. Unmatched junction bases numbered 10, after V lost 4 bases and J lost 5 bases. Germline V gene data show CDR1 as SGHDT and CDR2 as YYEEEE. Full variable domain (rest looked up from reference TRBV5-6 and TRBJ1-5): DAGVTQSPTHLIKTRGQQVTLRCSPKSGHDTVSWYQQALGQGPQFIFQYYEEEERQRGNFPDRFSGHQFPNYSSELNVNALLLGDSALYLCASSLGWGQGHQPQHFGDGTRLSIL.

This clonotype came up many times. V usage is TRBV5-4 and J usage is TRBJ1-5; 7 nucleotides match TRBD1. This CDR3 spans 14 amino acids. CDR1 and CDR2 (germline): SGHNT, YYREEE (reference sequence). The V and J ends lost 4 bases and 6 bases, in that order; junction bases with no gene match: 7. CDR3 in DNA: TGTGCCAGCAGCCCCGACAGGGAAGGTCAGCCCCAGCATTTT. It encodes CASSPDREGQPQHF.

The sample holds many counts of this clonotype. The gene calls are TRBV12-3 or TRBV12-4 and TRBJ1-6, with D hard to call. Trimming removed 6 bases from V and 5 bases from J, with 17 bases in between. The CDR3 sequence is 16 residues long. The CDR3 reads CASRTKVFSDNSPLHF. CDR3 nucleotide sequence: TGTGCCAGCAGAACAAAGGTTTTCTCGGATAATTCACCCCTCCACTTT.

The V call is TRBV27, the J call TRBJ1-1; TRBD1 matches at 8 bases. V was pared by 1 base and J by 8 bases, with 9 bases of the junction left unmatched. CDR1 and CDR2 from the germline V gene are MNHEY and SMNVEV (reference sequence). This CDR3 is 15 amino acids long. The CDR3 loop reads CASSLYPQGAIEAFF. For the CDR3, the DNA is TGTGCCAGCAGTTTATACCCGCAGGGGGCGATAGAAGCTTTCTTT.

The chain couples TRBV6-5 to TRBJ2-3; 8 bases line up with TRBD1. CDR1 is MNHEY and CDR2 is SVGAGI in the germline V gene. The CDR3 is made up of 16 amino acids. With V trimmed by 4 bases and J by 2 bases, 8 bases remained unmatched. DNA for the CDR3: TGTGCCAGCAGTTCATCGACAGGGGACCCCACAGATACGCAGTATTTT. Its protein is CASSSSTGDPTDTQYF.

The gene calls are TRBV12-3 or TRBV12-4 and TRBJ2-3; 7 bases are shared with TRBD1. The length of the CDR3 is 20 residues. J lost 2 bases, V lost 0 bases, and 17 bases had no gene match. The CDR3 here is CASSLAPGVYGDRFTDTQYF. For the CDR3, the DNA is TGTGCCAGCAGTTTAGCGCCCGGGGTGTACGGGGACAGATTCACAGATACGCAGTATTTT.

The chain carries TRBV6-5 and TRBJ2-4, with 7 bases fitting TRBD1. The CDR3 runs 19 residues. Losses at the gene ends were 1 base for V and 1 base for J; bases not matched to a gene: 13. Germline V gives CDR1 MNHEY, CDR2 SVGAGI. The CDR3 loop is CASSYFEQGEGQAKNIQYF. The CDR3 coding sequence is TGTGCCAGCAGTTACTTCGAACAGGGCGAGGGACAGGCCAAAAACATTCAGTACTTC.

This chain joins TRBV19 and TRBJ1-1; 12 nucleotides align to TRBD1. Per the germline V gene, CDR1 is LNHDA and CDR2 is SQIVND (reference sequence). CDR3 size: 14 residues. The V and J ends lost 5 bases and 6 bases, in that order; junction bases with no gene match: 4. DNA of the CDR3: TGTGCCAGTAGTGCCGGGACAGGGGGCCCTGAAGCTTTCTTT. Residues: CASSAGTGGPEAFF.

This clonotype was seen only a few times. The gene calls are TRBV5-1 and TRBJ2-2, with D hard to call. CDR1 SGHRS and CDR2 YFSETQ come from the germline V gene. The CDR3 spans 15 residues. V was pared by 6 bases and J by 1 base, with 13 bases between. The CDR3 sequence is CASTLGWENTGELFF. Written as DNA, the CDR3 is TGCGCCAGCACCCTAGGGTGGGAGAACACCGGGGAGCTGTTTTTT.

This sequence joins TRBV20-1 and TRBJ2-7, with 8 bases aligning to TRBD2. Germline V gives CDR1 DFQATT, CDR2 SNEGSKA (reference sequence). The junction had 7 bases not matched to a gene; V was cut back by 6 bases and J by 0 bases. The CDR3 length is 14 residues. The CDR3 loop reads CSALLAGSSYEQYF. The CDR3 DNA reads TGCAGTGCCCTGTTAGCGGGGAGCTCCTACGAGCAGTACTTC.

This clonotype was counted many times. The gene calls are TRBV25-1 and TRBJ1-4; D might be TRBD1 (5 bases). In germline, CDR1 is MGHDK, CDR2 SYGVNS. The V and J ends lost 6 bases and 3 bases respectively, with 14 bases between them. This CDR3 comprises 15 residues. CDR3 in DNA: TGTGCCAGCAGCCCGGACATCAGCTCTAATGAAAAACTGTTTTTT. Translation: CASSPDISSNEKLFF.

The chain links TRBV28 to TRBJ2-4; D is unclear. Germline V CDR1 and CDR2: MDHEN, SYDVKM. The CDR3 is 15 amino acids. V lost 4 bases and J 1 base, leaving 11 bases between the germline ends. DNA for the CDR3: TGTGCCAGCAGTTCCCCCTACGGGGCCAAAAACATTCAGTACTTC. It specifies CASSSPYGAKNIQYF.

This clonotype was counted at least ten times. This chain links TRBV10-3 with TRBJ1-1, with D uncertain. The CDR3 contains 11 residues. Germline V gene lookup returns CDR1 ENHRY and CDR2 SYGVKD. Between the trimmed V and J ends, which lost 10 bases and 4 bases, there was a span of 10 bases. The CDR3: CATLVGTEAFF. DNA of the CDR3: TGTGCCACTCTAGTAGGCACTGAAGCTTTCTTT.